A single sample is the source of the 24 T cell receptor beta chains below, sequenced in a study of blood T cells in healthy people across ages. A second roughly 6 to 11 cycle PCR used barcoded and J-beta primers. TCRdb analysed the 5' RACE reads with MiXCR anew, one entry per CDR3 protein. Here the sample spans 790,000 or so distinct CDR3 sequences, 35% to 60% being singletons. The source material was blood. The receptor set was obtained from a man at least 80 years old in good health.

J is TRBJ2-4 and V is TRBV6-1, with D possibly being TRBD1 (5 bases). The ends were cut back, 4 bases at V and 3 bases at J, with 7 bases in the middle. The CDR3 has 13 residues. Germline V gene lookup returns CDR1 MNHNS and CDR2 SASEGT. This CDR3 reads CASSGQHKNIQYF. DNA of the CDR3: TGTGCCAGCAGTGGACAGCACAAAAACATTCAGTACTTC.

This clonotype was detected only a few times. The rearrangement links TRBV4-2 to TRBJ2-1; TRBD2 matches 11 bases. Germline lookup yields CDR1 LGHNA and CDR2 YNFKEQ. This CDR3 spans 16 amino acids. V lost 1 base to trimming and J lost 6 bases; unmatched junction nucleotides: 5. The CDR3 nucleotides read TGTGCCAGCAGCCAAGCCCGGACTAGCGGGTTCAATGAGCAGTTCTTC. It specifies CASSQARTSGFNEQFF.

In this sample, this clonotype turned up a few times. The rearrangement joins TRBV18 to TRBJ2-5; tentatively, D is TRBD1 (6 bases). With 3 bases removed from V and 0 bases from J, the gap between germline ends came to 11 bases. CDR1 and CDR2 (germline): KGHSH, LQKENI. The CDR3 covers 15 residues. CDR3 sequence (DNA): TGTGCCAGCTCACCCTCGACAGGCTACCAAGAGACCCAGTACTTC. Protein sequence: CASSPSTGYQETQYF.

This clonotype was picked up many times. This sequence joins TRBV29-1 and TRBJ2-5, with no clear D. Trimming removed 4 bases at V and 0 bases at J, with 9 bases between. This CDR3 spans 13 amino acids. CDR1 is SQVTM, CDR2 ANQGSEA, per germline. Here the CDR3 DNA reads TGCAGCGTTGGAGAGCCCGACCAAGAGACCCAGTACTTC. Residues: CSVGEPDQETQYF.

The rearrangement links TRBV15 to TRBJ2-7, with D possibly called TRBD1 or TRBD2 (5 bases each). The CDR3 totals 14 residues. V lost 0 bases and J 0 bases, leaving 6 bases between the germline ends. Germline V CDR1 and CDR2: LNHNV, YYDKDF (reference sequence). The chain's CDR3 is CATSREGDSYEQYF. The DNA of the CDR3 is TGTGCCACCAGCAGAGAGGGGGACTCCTACGAGCAGTACTTC.

This clonotype has only a few counts. This sequence joins TRBV7-8 and TRBJ2-7; D is unclear. The germline gives CDR1 SGHVS, CDR2 FQNEAQ. The V gene lost 5 bases and the J gene lost 4 bases, with 18 bases spanning the gap. The CDR3 has 15 residues. This CDR3 is CASSAYKNPLYEQYF. The CDR3 DNA reads TGTGCCAGCAGCGCCTACAAGAATCCTCTGTACGAGCAGTACTTC.

The V call is TRBV7-2, the J call TRBJ1-2, with D unresolved. Trimming took 1 base from V and 7 from J, leaving 10 bases between them. CDR1 SGHTA and CDR2 FQGNSA come from the germline V gene. CDR3 length: 13 amino acids. The CDR3 region has the DNA TGTGCCAGCAGCTTAGACAGCATAGTTGGCTACACCTTC. This encodes CASSLDSIVGYTF.

The chain joins TRBV6-1 to TRBJ2-4, with TRBD1 matching 11 bases. The end of the DNA aligns better with TRBJ2-7, so the J call may be wrong. This CDR3 comprises 14 residues. Germline CDR1 reads MNHNS; CDR2 reads SASEGT. The CDR3 region is CASKTDRGQGEQYF. CDR3 in DNA: TGTGCCAGCAAGACGGACAGGGGGCAAGGCGAGCAGTACTTC.

This clonotype was seen a few times. This chain links TRBV18 with TRBJ2-1, with D hard to call. The CDR3 is 13 residues long. Trimming took off 5 bases at V and 10 bases at J, with 15 bases between the two ends. Germline V gene sequence: CDR1 KGHSH, CDR2 LQKENI. The CDR3 spells CASSTGPPAEQFF. The CDR3 DNA follows: TGTGCCAGCTCAACCGGCCCCCCGGCGGAGCAGTTCTTC.

The chain employs TRBV20-1 and TRBJ2-3, with D possibly matching TRBD1 (6 bases). This CDR3 is 15 amino acids long. The V gene lost 0 bases and the J gene lost 9 bases, with 19 bases spanning the gap. The V gene's germline CDR1 is DFQATT and CDR2 SNEGSKA (reference sequence). CDR3 DNA: TGCAGTGCTAGAGATCGGGGACCCTCGGACAGCACGCAGTATTTT. Encoded protein: CSARDRGPSDSTQYF.

The rearrangement joins TRBV2 to TRBJ2-3, with 12 bases lining up with TRBD2. V trimming: 6 bases; J trimming: 4 bases; junction bases outside the gene matches: 20. Germline V lookup: CDR1 SNHLY, CDR2 FYNNEI. This CDR3 has 20 residues. The CDR3 spells CASRNLGLAGGPRSADTQYF. The DNA of the CDR3 is TGTGCCAGCAGGAATCTCGGCCTAGCGGGAGGGCCTAGGAGCGCAGATACGCAGTATTTT.

A note on this clonotype: Since a much larger clone is just one base distant, this may be a read error. The chain has TRBV7-9 and TRBJ2-1, with 11 nucleotides matching TRBD2. TRBJ2-7 explains the end of the DNA better; the J call may be wrong. Germline V gene lookup returns CDR1 SEHNR and CDR2 FQNEAQ (reference sequence). The CDR3 consists of 17 residues. The CDR3 here is CASSSPPRLAGTNEQYF. CDR3 DNA sequence: TGTGCCAGCAGCTCACCGCCACGACTAGCGGGGACTAATGAGCAGTACTTC.

The chain links TRBV7-8 to TRBJ2-3; a weak D match, TRBD2 (5 bases). Trimming cost V 2 bases and J 3 bases, with 9 bases left between them. The CDR3 runs to 14 residues. Germline V gene sequence: CDR1 SGHVS, CDR2 FQNEAQ. CDR3 sequence: CASSLYGVTDTQYF. CDR3 bases: TGTGCCAGCAGCTTATACGGGGTAACAGATACGCAGTATTTT.

This chain links TRBV28 with TRBJ1-2; no definite D call. Germline CDR1 reads MDHEN; CDR2 reads SYDVKM. The V and J ends lost 5 bases and 0 bases respectively, with 13 bases between them. The CDR3 contains 15 residues. The CDR3 sequence is CASSLDLFPNYGYTF. The DNA of the CDR3 is TGTGCCAGCAGTCTGGACCTTTTCCCTAACTATGGCTACACCTTC.

The genes are TRBV2 and TRBJ2-1, with 15 bases that match TRBD2. Germline V gene data show CDR1 as SNHLY and CDR2 as FYNNEI. The CDR3 totals 14 residues. J lost 8 bases, V lost 9 bases, and 5 bases had no gene match. The CDR3 protein is CARQGLAGGDEQFF. The DNA for the CDR3 is TGTGCCAGACAGGGACTAGCGGGGGGAGATGAGCAGTTCTTC.

The genes are TRBV5-6 and TRBJ1-1; no reliable D call. The ends were cut back, 0 bases at V and 3 bases at J, with 6 bases in the middle. The germline CDR1 and CDR2 sequences are SGHDT and YYEEEE. The CDR3 runs 13 residues. CDR3 DNA: TGTGCCAGCAGCTTGGACCGAGACACTGAAGCTTTCTTT. This codes for CASSLDRDTEAFF.

The V call is TRBV29-1, the J call TRBJ2-5, with D uncertain. The end of the DNA aligns better with TRBJ2-7, so the J call may be wrong. Germline CDR1 is SQVTM and CDR2 is ANQGSEA. The CDR3 covers 10 residues. CDR3 sequence: CSVRTGEQYF. For the CDR3, the DNA is TGCAGCGTCCGGACGGGCGAGCAGTACTTC.

The chain is built from TRBV28 and TRBJ1-2; tentatively, D is TRBD1 (5 bases). Trimming stripped 5 bases from V and 3 bases from J, with 10 bases between. Germline V lookup: CDR1 MDHEN, CDR2 SYDVKM. The CDR3 has 13 residues. The CDR3 is CASSAIGDYGYTF. In nucleotides, the CDR3 is TGTGCCAGCAGTGCCATAGGGGACTATGGCTACACCTTC.

The V and J genes are TRBV4-3 and TRBJ2-7; 9 bases are shared with TRBD1. The V and J ends lost 2 bases and 3 bases, in that order; junction bases with no gene match: 2. This CDR3 has 14 residues. CDR1 is LGHNA, CDR2 YSLEER, per germline. Written as DNA, the CDR3 is TGCGCCAGCAGCCAAACGACAGGGGGCTACGAGCAGTACTTC. This encodes CASSQTTGGYEQYF.

Concerning this clonotype: This sequence may be a read error, since a much larger clone differs from it by one base. The chain links TRBV20-1 to TRBJ2-7; 11 bases agree with TRBD2. CDR3 size: 14 residues. Germline CDR1 DFQATT, CDR2 SNEGSKA (reference sequence). In nucleotides, the CDR3 is TGCAGTGTTAGACCTAGCGGGAGGCTAAACGAGCAGTACTTC. It codes for CSVRPSGRLNEQYF.

The chain links TRBV27 to TRBJ2-3, with 9 bases lining up with TRBD1. Germline lookup yields CDR1 MNHEY and CDR2 SMNVEV (reference sequence). The CDR3 spans 16 residues. Trimming cost V 5 bases and J 1 base; bases outside gene matches: 7. The CDR3 region is CASSRGTGSRTDTQYF. CDR3 in DNA: TGTGCCAGCAGTAGAGGGACAGGGAGTCGCACAGATACGCAGTATTTT.

The chain combines TRBV27 with TRBJ1-6; 11 bases match TRBD1. The J segment lost 9 bases and the V segment lost 5 bases, leaving 6 bases of the junction unmatched. Germline CDR1 MNHEY, CDR2 SMNVEV (reference sequence). The CDR3 runs 15 residues. CDR3 nucleotides: TGTGCCAGCAGTCCCTGGACAGGGGGCACTTCACCCCTCCACTTT. This encodes CASSPWTGGTSPLHF.

CDR3 nucleotides: TGCGCCAGCAGCCAAGCTCTACCGGCGGGGCCAGAGGAGCAGTTCTTC. It is translated as CASSQALPAGPEEQFF. J is TRBJ2-1 and V is TRBV4-3; perhaps TRBD2 as D (6 bases). The CDR3 has 16 residues. The germline V gene has CDR1 LGHNA and CDR2 YSLEER. The V end was cut by 1 base, the J end by 10 bases, with 20 bases between.

There are many counts of this clonotype. CDR3 region: CASSGDFEGYNEQFF. Written as DNA, the CDR3 is TGTGCCAGCAGTGGGGACTTCGAGGGGTACAATGAGCAGTTCTTC. J is TRBJ2-1 and V is TRBV28, with D possibly being TRBD2 (6 bases). CDR1 and CDR2 from the germline V gene are MDHEN and SYDVKM. CDR3 length: 15 residues. Trimming removed 5 bases at V and 4 bases at J, with 15 bases between.